Each of the 18 T cell receptor beta chains below was sequenced from the same sample in a study of T cell responses to AZD1222 COVID-19 vaccine. Produced via immunoSEQ multiplex PCR; TCRdb's table is partial and in-frame only. The profile shows 130,000 or so clones, nearly 95% of them singletons. This sample comprised peripheral blood, obtained on day 0 of AZD1222 vaccination. All receptors derive from an adult in good health.

J is TRBJ1-2 and V is TRBV6-5; D is ambiguous. Trimming removed 6 bases at V and 4 bases at J, with 15 bases between. There are 14 residues in the CDR3. Per germline, CDR1 MNHEY and CDR2 SVGAGI. The CDR3 here is CASRSRASIYGYTF. The CDR3 nucleotides are TGTGCCAGCAGGTCGCGGGCCTCCATCTATGGCTACACCTTC.

This chain connects TRBV10-2 to TRBJ1-3; D may be TRBD1 (5 bases). Trimming shortened V by 6 bases and J by 3 bases, and 9 bases separated the two germline ends. This CDR3 has 13 residues. Germline loops: CDR1 WSHSY, CDR2 SAAADI. The DNA for the CDR3 is TGCGCCAGCAGGCAGGGTGGTGGAAACACCATATATTTT. Translating gives CASRQGGGNTIYF.

This sequence joins TRBV5-8 and TRBJ1-4; a possible D gene is TRBD1 (6 bases). CDR1 SGHTS and CDR2 YDEGEE come from the germline V gene. This CDR3 is 15 amino acids long. Trimming cost V 6 bases and J 2 bases, with 14 bases left between them. The CDR3 loop reads CASTHKGGTNEKLFF. The CDR3 DNA reads TGTGCCAGCACCCACAAGGGGGGGACTAATGAAAAACTGTTTTTT. The full variable domain, in which reference TRBV5-8 and TRBJ1-4 provide the parts outside the CDR3, is EAGVTQSPTHLIKTRGQQATLRCSPISGHTSVYWYQQALGLGLQFLLWYDEGEERNRGNFPPRFSGRQFPNYSSELNVNALELEDSALYLCASTHKGGTNEKLFFGSGTQLSVL.

This chain links TRBV4-2 with TRBJ2-5; 14 bases line up with TRBD2. Germline V gene lookup returns CDR1 LGHNA and CDR2 YNFKEQ. CDR3 size: 19 residues. The V and J ends lost 4 bases and 6 bases, in that order; junction bases with no gene match: 16. Here the CDR3 DNA reads TGTGCCAGCAGCCCCAGTTTTTCGACTAGCGGGGGGGACGTGAAGACCCAGTACTTC. Its translation: CASSPSFSTSGGDVKTQYF.

The V gene is TRBV7-9, the J gene TRBJ1-5, with D possibly being TRBD1 (6 bases). This CDR3 contains 17 residues. V was cut by 1 base and J by 4 bases, with 17 bases left in between. Germline CDR1 SEHNR, CDR2 FQNEAQ (reference sequence). CDR3 protein: CASSLGGGAEGNQPQHF. In DNA form, the CDR3 reads TGTGCCAGCAGCTTAGGTGGGGGGGCGGAAGGTAATCAGCCCCAGCATTTT.

The V call is TRBV6-6, the J call TRBJ2-7; 10 positions match TRBD1. This CDR3 has 14 amino acids. The junction had 7 bases not matched to a gene; V was cut back by 6 bases and J by 5 bases. Looked up from germline, CDR1 is MNHNY and CDR2 is SVGAGI (reference sequence). Here the CDR3 reads CASSTGTGEHEQYF. The DNA for the CDR3 is TGTGCCAGCAGCACCGGGACAGGGGAACACGAGCAGTACTTC.

V and J are TRBV27 and TRBJ2-1; 8 bases are shared with TRBD1. The CDR3 consists of 17 residues. V shed 3 bases and J 3 bases; nucleotides not matched to a gene: 10. CDR1 and CDR2 (germline): MNHEY, SMNVEV (reference sequence). CDR3 loop: CASSFRQGTLYYNEQFF. As DNA, the CDR3 is TGTGCCAGCAGTTTCCGACAGGGGACCCTGTACTACAATGAGCAGTTCTTC.

The chain links TRBV10-2 to TRBJ1-6; the D is unclear. V was pared by 0 bases and J by 14 bases, with 11 bases between. Looked up from germline, CDR1 is WSHSY and CDR2 is SAAADI. The CDR3 totals 13 residues. DNA of the CDR3: TGCGCCAGCAGTGAGTCTGCGGGCATGGCCCTCCACTTT. Protein: CASSESAGMALHF.

The CDR3 loop reads CASSVAGTGEGTQYF. The CDR3 DNA reads TGTGCCAGCAGCGTTGCCGGAACAGGGGAGGGTACGCAGTATTTT. The V and J genes are TRBV9 and TRBJ2-3; either TRBD1 or TRBD2 may supply D (7 bases each). Germline loops: CDR1 SGDLS, CDR2 YYNGEE. The CDR3 has 15 residues. Trimming removed 2 bases at V and 8 bases at J, with 18 bases between.

The chain recombines TRBV4-1 with TRBJ2-7; D might be TRBD1 (5 bases). With 3 bases removed from V and 0 bases from J, the gap between germline ends came to 9 bases. The CDR3 is 14 residues long. The germline V gene encodes CDR1 MGHRA and CDR2 YSYEKL. The CDR3 DNA reads TGCGCCAGCAGCCAGGGGCTTTCCTCCTACGAGCAGTACTTC. It specifies CASSQGLSSYEQYF.

The chain couples TRBV19 to TRBJ2-7; D is unresolved. The CDR3 covers 12 residues. The V gene's germline CDR1 is LNHDA and CDR2 SQIVND (reference sequence). V was shortened by 3 bases and J by 5 bases, with 8 bases between the two germline ends. The CDR3 region is CASSIPGHEQYF. The CDR3 DNA sequence: TGTGCCAGTAGTATCCCGGGCCACGAGCAGTACTTC.

The CDR3 sequence is CASSLGTGNNYGYTF. DNA for the CDR3: TGTGCCAGCAGCTTAGGGACAGGGAATAACTATGGCTACACCTTC. This rearrangement joins TRBV7-9 to TRBJ1-2; 8 nucleotides line up with TRBD1. Germline trimming cut 1 base from V and 1 base from J; bases unmatched to any gene: 2. The CDR3 contains 15 residues. CDR1 is SEHNR and CDR2 is FQNEAQ in the germline V gene (reference sequence).

V is TRBV9 and J is TRBJ1-3; the D is unclear. Trimming pared 3 bases from V and 4 bases from J, leaving 11 bases between. Germline V gene sequence: CDR1 SGDLS, CDR2 YYNGEE. The CDR3 spans 14 residues. In nucleotides, the CDR3 is TGTGCCAGCAGCGGACTGCATCGGGGAAACACCATATATTTT. It is translated as CASSGLHRGNTIYF.

The V call is TRBV7-2, the J call TRBJ1-2; perhaps TRBD1 as D (6 bases). V dropped 7 bases and J dropped 0 bases, with 15 bases sitting between them. The germline CDR1 and CDR2 sequences are SGHTA and FQGNSA. CDR3 size: 15 residues. CDR3 protein: CASTLGTPTNYGYTF. In nucleotides, the CDR3 is TGTGCCAGCACCCTCGGGACACCAACTAACTATGGCTACACCTTC.

The chain couples TRBV2 to TRBJ1-2; 10 bases line up with TRBD1. J gave up 4 bases and V 1 base, and 12 bases lay outside the gene matches. Germline V gene sequence: CDR1 SNHLY, CDR2 FYNNEI. The CDR3 is made up of 18 amino acids. The CDR3 is CASSEGRGTGVFGYGYTF. CDR3 nucleotides: TGTGCCAGCAGTGAAGGACGAGGGACAGGGGTTTTTGGCTATGGCTACACCTTC.

The chain employs TRBV5-5 and TRBJ1-5, with no clear D. Deletions cut 0 bases from V and 2 bases from J, with 9 bases between. The CDR3 loop spans 15 amino acids. The germline V gene encodes CDR1 SGHKS and CDR2 YYEKEE (reference sequence). CDR3 DNA sequence: TGTGCCAGCAGCTTGGTAGGAAGCGGCAATCAGCCCCAGCATTTT. Translated, it gives CASSLVGSGNQPQHF.

This chain uses TRBV6-5 with TRBJ1-2, with 8 bases lining up with TRBD1. V trimming: 0 bases; J trimming: 7 bases; junction bases outside the gene matches: 4. This CDR3 comprises 14 residues. Germline CDR1 MNHEY, CDR2 SVGAGI. The CDR3 protein is CASSYSTGAGGYTF. The CDR3 DNA follows: TGTGCCAGCAGTTACTCGACAGGGGCAGGTGGCTACACCTTC.

The J gene is TRBJ1-2, the V gene TRBV7-9; TRBD1 agrees at 8 bases. Trimming removed 5 bases from V and 3 bases from J; junction bases left unmatched: 8. Germline lookup yields CDR1 SEHNR and CDR2 FQNEAQ (reference sequence). The CDR3 runs 15 residues. This CDR3 is CASSLRDRPHYGYTF. CDR3 DNA: TGTGCCAGCAGCCTCCGGGACAGGCCACACTATGGCTACACCTTC.